A selection of T cell receptor beta chains follows, all from one sample in a study of T cell changes during pregnancy in multiple sclerosis. Sequenced by immunoSEQ multiplex PCR; TCRdb stores in-frame clones only, minus some. The data show 30,000 to 40,000 clones, with approximately 90% seen just once and around 2.8% held by the top ten. Sequenced here: CD4+ T cells from peripheral blood mononuclear cells, sampled in the third trimester of pregnancy. The receptors come from a female donor in good health, enrolled as a control in a pregnancy study. CDR3s include the opening cysteine and the closing phenylalanine or tryptophan. D genes are given only for firm matches. Size is stated for part of the rows, as once, few or many counts, or as a class when the clone is expanded.

v_gene	d_gene	j_gene	abundance	CDR3nt	CDR3aa
TRBV28	TRBD1	TRBJ1-2	.	TGTGCCAGCAGTCCACAGGGGGACGGCTACACCTTC	CASSPQGDGYTF
TRBV2	.	TRBJ1-2	.	TGTGCCAGCAGCGTTGAGGGAGGCTATGGCTACACCTTC	CASSVEGGYGYTF
TRBV19	TRBD1	TRBJ2-2	.	TGTGCCAGTAGTTCGGGGACAGGGTACACCGGGGAGCTGTTTTTT	CASSSGTGYTGELFF
TRBV19	TRBD1	TRBJ1-2	.	TGTGCCAGTAGGTTTCAAGACAGGGGGTATGGCTACACCTTC	CASRFQDRGYGYTF
TRBV7-3	TRBD2	TRBJ2-3	.	TGTGCCAGCAGCTACCGAGGGACTAGGGCAGATACGCAGTATTTT	CASSYRGTRADTQYF
TRBV9	TRBD1	TRBJ1-2	.	TGTGCCAGCAGCGTAGCGTTGGGACAGCTGGGCTACACCTTC	CASSVALGQLGYTF
TRBV30	.	TRBJ1-5	once	TGCCCCGAGAAGACAGAGTATAGCAATCAGCCCCAGCATTTT	CPEKTEYSNQPQHF
TRBV29-1	TRBD1	TRBJ1-3	.	TGCAGCGTTGAGGACAGGCTCGTCTCTGGAAACACCATATATTTT	CSVEDRLVSGNTIYF
TRBV5-1	TRBD1	TRBJ2-7	once	TGCGCCAGCAGTCAGACAGGGAGTGAGCAGTACTTC	CASSQTGSEQYF
TRBV14	TRBD2	TRBJ2-7	.	TGTGCCAGCAGCCGGACTAGCGGGAACCACTACGAGCAGTACTTC	CASSRTSGNHYEQYF
TRBV5-1	TRBD1	TRBJ1-6	.	TGCGCCAGCAGCCACCTGGACAGGGTCAATTCACCCCTCCACTTT	CASSHLDRVNSPLHF
TRBV19	.	TRBJ2-1	.	TGTGCCAGTAGTATAGTGCGGTCCGGGAACGAGCAGTTCTTC	CASSIVRSGNEQFF
TRBV7-6	.	TRBJ2-3	.	TGTGCCAGCAGCTTATTATCGACAGGCCGGGGCGGTACGCAGTATTTT	CASSLLSTGRGGTQYF
TRBV19	.	TRBJ1-1	once	TGTGCCAGTACCACGGTCCAAATCGGGACTGAAGCTTTCTTT	CASTTVQIGTEAFF
TRBV6-1	.	TRBJ1-2	.	TGTGCCAGCAGTGAAACAGCCTATGGCTACACCTTC	CASSETAYGYTF
TRBV19	TRBD1	TRBJ2-7	.	TGTGCCAGTAGTGTAACCGGGACAGGGCGAGTAAACGAGCAGTACTTC	CASSVTGTGRVNEQYF
TRBV6-5	.	TRBJ2-7	.	TGTGCCAGCAGTGAGGCAGGGGACAACTACGAGCAGTACTTC	CASSEAGDNYEQYF
TRBV5-1	.	TRBJ1-4	.	TGCGCCAGCAGCCCTGGGGGGGGGCTGGCTAATGAAAAACTGTTTTTT	CASSPGGGLANEKLFF